These T cell receptor beta chains were read from a single sample in a study of cytomegalovirus exposure and HLA in healthy donors. Libraries were prepared by immunoSEQ multiplex PCR; TCRdb keeps only in-frame clonotypes and omits some of them. Of about 120,000 clones listed, 6.5% to 9.5% are singletons. Source material: PBMCs. All receptors derive from a woman aged 40-49 years in good health and CMV-seropositive. The CDR3 runs from the conserved cysteine through the conserved F or W. D genes are given only for firm matches. Clone size is given for some rows only: seen once, a few or many times, or a class if the clone is expanded.

j_call | clone_size | cdr3_length | d_call | v_call | cdr3_aa | cdr3_nt
TRBJ2-7 | . | 11 | . | TRBV30 | CAWAGDHEQYF | TGTGCCTGGGCGGGTGACCACGAGCAGTACTTC
TRBJ1-5 | few | 16 | TRBD1 | TRBV10-2 | CASSEGQVDSNQPQHF | TGCGCCAGCAGTGAGGGACAGGTCGATAGCAATCAGCCCCAGCATTTT
TRBJ1-5 | . | 14 | . | TRBV6-1 | CASTPSFSNQPQHF | TGTGCCAGCACTCCCTCGTTCAGCAATCAGCCCCAGCATTTT
TRBJ2-7 | . | 14 | TRBD1 | TRBV4-1 | CASSLRQGWYEQYF | TGCGCCAGCAGCCTCAGACAGGGTTGGTACGAGCAGTACTTC
TRBJ2-1 | few | 15 | TRBD1 | TRBV10-3 | CAISVEGQGVGEQFF | TGTGCCATCAGTGTAGAGGGACAGGGGGTCGGAGAGCAGTTCTTC
TRBJ1-2 | . | 11 | TRBD1 | TRBV20-1 | CSRGQGDGYTF | TGCAGCCGCGGACAGGGTGATGGCTACACCTTC
TRBJ2-2 | . | 14 | . | TRBV5-1 | CASSFEGGTGELFF | TGCGCCAGCAGCTTTGAGGGTGGCACCGGGGAGCTGTTTTTT
TRBJ2-7 | . | 14 | TRBD1 | TRBV7-3 | CASSTNTGGYEQYF | TGTGCCAGCAGCACGAATACAGGGGGCTACGAGCAGTACTTC
TRBJ2-2 | . | 15 | . | TRBV6-6 | CASSYSYFNTGEPFF | TGTGCCAGCAGTTACTCCTATTTCAACACCGGGGAGCCGTTTTTT
TRBJ1-5 | . | 14 | . | TRBV6-6 | CASSAPGVGQPQHF | TGTGCCAGCAGTGCCCCAGGGGTCGGACAGCCCCAGCATTTT
TRBJ2-5 | few | 15 | TRBD1 | TRBV6-1 | CASSGGTGRTETQYF | TGTGCCAGCAGTGGTGGGACAGGGCGAACAGAGACCCAGTACTTC
TRBJ1-4 | . | 15 | . | TRBV6-5 | CASRNYRATNEKLFF | TGTGCCAGCAGAAACTACCGTGCAACTAATGAAAAACTGTTTTTT
TRBJ1-1 | few | 16 | . | TRBV30 | CAWSAVRRAMNTEAFF | TGTGCCTGGAGTGCCGTACGGCGGGCCATGAACACTGAAGCTTTCTTT
TRBJ1-4 | . | 13 | . | TRBV5-1 | CASRLRGGEKLFF | TGCGCCAGCAGACTCCGCGGGGGGGAAAAACTGTTTTTT
TRBJ2-1 | . | 13 | . | TRBV30 | CAWRRGTYNEQFF | TGTGCCTGGAGGCGGGGAACCTACAATGAGCAGTTCTTC
TRBJ2-1 | . | 15 | TRBD1 | TRBV7-8 | CASSRNRGLGNEQFF | TGTGCCAGCAGCCGTAACAGGGGGCTTGGCAATGAGCAGTTCTTC
TRBJ2-1 | . | 15 | TRBD1 | TRBV5-8 | CASSVDRASYNEQFF | TGTGCCAGCAGCGTCGACAGGGCCTCCTACAATGAGCAGTTCTTC
TRBJ2-7 | . | 14 | . | TRBV11-2 | CASSLRQNLYEQYF | TGTGCCAGCAGCTTGAGACAGAACCTCTACGAGCAGTACTTC
TRBJ1-5 | few | 15 | . | TRBV7-2 | CASSLLTDSNQPQHF | TGTGCCAGCAGCTTACTGACAGATAGCAATCAGCCCCAGCATTTT
TRBJ2-5 | . | 14 | . | TRBV10-2 | CASSPNGMRETQYF | TGCGCCAGCAGCCCCAACGGTATGAGAGAGACCCAGTACTTC
TRBJ1-3 | . | 13 | . | TRBV30 | CAWTANYGNTIYF | TGTGCCTGGACAGCGAACTATGGAAACACCATATATTTT
TRBJ2-1 | few | 15 | TRBD2 | TRBV5-4 | CASSLSQRGGPEQFF | TGTGCCAGCAGCCTGAGCCAGCGGGGGGGCCCAGAGCAGTTCTTC
TRBJ1-6 | . | 14 | . | TRBV13 | CASSSVASFAPLHF | TGTGCCAGCAGCTCCGTAGCCAGTTTCGCACCCCTCCACTTT
TRBJ1-5 | few | 17 | . | TRBV2 | CASSFSPQGPSNQPQHF | TGTGCCAGCAGTTTCTCCCCACAGGGCCCTAGCAATCAGCCCCAGCATTTT
TRBJ2-7 | . | 13 | . | TRBV5-1 | CASSLANTYEQYF | TGCGCCAGCAGCTTGGCCAACACCTACGAGCAGTACTTC
TRBJ1-4 | . | 16 | TRBD1 | TRBV27 | CASRTDRDDTNEKLFF | TGTGCCAGCAGAACAGACAGGGATGACACTAATGAAAAACTGTTTTTT
TRBJ2-3 | . | 17 | TRBD1 | TRBV30 | CAWNALGQGSSRDTQYF | TGTGCCTGGAACGCCCTGGGACAGGGAAGTAGTCGAGATACGCAGTATTTT
TRBJ1-3 | few | 17 | . | TRBV5-1 | CASSSNPGSGLKNTIYF | TGCGCCAGCAGCTCTAACCCGGGTTCGGGATTGAAAAACACCATATATTTT
TRBJ2-2 | few | 15 | . | TRBV7-9 | CASSTPQGTGGELFF | TGTGCCAGCAGCACCCCACAGGGTACCGGCGGGGAGCTGTTTTTT
TRBJ2-5 | . | 16 | TRBD1 | TRBV5-1 | CASSLARQGVQETQYF | TGCGCCAGCAGCTTGGCGCGGCAGGGGGTTCAAGAGACCCAGTACTTC
TRBJ2-7 | few | 11 | . | TRBV25-1 | CASSDLSEQYF | TGTGCCAGCAGTGATCTTTCTGAGCAGTACTTC
TRBJ2-7 | . | 12 | . | TRBV6-6 | CASSTRTYEQYF | TGTGCCTCTTCGACTAGGACCTACGAGCAGTACTTC
TRBJ2-7 | . | 15 | TRBD1 | TRBV15 | CATSREGQFSYEQYF | TGTGCCACCAGCAGAGAGGGACAGTTCTCCTACGAGCAGTACTTC
TRBJ1-1 | few | 14 | TRBD1 | TRBV6-5 | CASMSLKDRVGAFF | TGTGCCAGCATGTCTCTAAAAGACAGGGTTGGCGCTTTCTTT
TRBJ1-5 | . | 11 | . | TRBV20-1 | CSASPRGPQHF | TGCAGTGCTAGCCCCAGAGGACCCCAGCATTTT
TRBJ2-7 | . | 14 | TRBD1 | TRBV7-2 | CASSPRQGAYEQYF | TGTGCCAGCAGCCCAAGACAGGGGGCCTACGAGCAGTACTTC
TRBJ2-7 | . | 15 | . | TRBV15 | CATSRVKFVSGEQYF | TGTGCCACCAGCAGAGTTAAGTTCGTGTCAGGCGAGCAGTACTTC
TRBJ1-1 | . | 16 | . | TRBV5-5 | CASSLRGQGRDTEAFF | TGTGCCAGCAGCTTGAGGGGCCAGGGTAGGGACACTGAAGCTTTCTTT